The 8 T cell receptor beta chains in this list originate from one sample, sequenced in a study of cytotoxic CD8 clonotypes in ibrutinib-treated CLL. Method: immunoSEQ multiplex PCR; TCRdb's copy keeps in-frame clones and lacks some. The sample yields roughly 42,000 clones, about 65% seen once. The sample was PBMCs, taken at disease progression, from a patient treated with ibrutinib. The receptors shown here come from a human donor with chronic lymphocytic leukemia.

The CDR3 reads CASSQDIRGGNSPLHF. The CDR3 DNA is TGTGCCAGCAGCCAAGATATCAGGGGCGGCAATTCACCCCTCCACTTT. This chain uses TRBV4-2 with TRBJ1-6; a possible D gene is TRBD1 (6 bases). Deletions cut 0 bases from V and 7 bases from J, with 13 bases between. This CDR3 is 16 amino acids long. Germline V CDR1 and CDR2: LGHNA, YNFKEQ.

The rearrangement links TRBV2 to TRBJ2-5, with 10 nucleotides matching TRBD2. CDR1 SNHLY and CDR2 FYNNEI come from the germline V gene. The CDR3 totals 15 residues. Losses at the gene ends were 6 bases for V and 13 bases for J; bases not matched to a gene: 17. The CDR3 sequence: CASSSREASGSEWYF. For the CDR3, the DNA is TGTGCCAGCAGCTCCCGAGAGGCTAGCGGGAGTGAGTGGTACTTC.

This chain's CDR3 is CASSLAGANTGELFF. The CDR3 DNA is TGTGCCAGCAGTTTAGCGGGTGCGAACACCGGGGAGCTGTTTTTT. This chain connects TRBV28 to TRBJ2-2; D is possibly TRBD2 (5 bases). CDR3 size: 15 residues. Germline V gene sequence: CDR1 MDHEN, CDR2 SYDVKM. The V and J ends lost 2 bases and 0 bases respectively, with 7 bases between them.

This chain connects TRBV7-6 to TRBJ2-3; TRBD2 is a possible D gene (5 bases). CDR3 length: 14 residues. The germline V and J ends were trimmed by 5 bases and 5 bases, with 14 bases remaining between them. Germline CDR1 and CDR2: SGHVS and FNYEAQ. The CDR3 coding sequence is TGTGCCAGCAGCGGAGAGGGCGGAGGAGATACGCAGTATTTT. Its protein is CASSGEGGGDTQYF.

A few counts support this clone. The J gene is TRBJ2-1, the V gene TRBV4-2; 8 bases are a match to TRBD2. The CDR3 runs 18 residues. After removal of 4 bases from V and 8 bases from J, the junction contained 19 bases not matched to a gene. Germline CDR1 LGHNA, CDR2 YNFKEQ. For the CDR3, the DNA is TGTGCCAGCAGCCTCTCCCCGGGGGGGACGGGAGGAAATCATGAGCAGTTCTTC. This gives the protein CASSLSPGGTGGNHEQFF.

This rearrangement joins TRBV4-2 to TRBJ2-7; D is ambiguous. The CDR3 covers 15 residues. Germline assignment: CDR1 LGHNA and CDR2 YNFKEQ. With 0 bases removed from V and 2 bases from J, the gap between germline ends came to 11 bases. The CDR3, as DNA: TGTGCCAGCAGCCAAGACCTTGACGGCCCCTACGAGCAGTACTTC. It translates to CASSQDLDGPYEQYF.

The chain combines TRBV6-5 with TRBJ2-1; the D gene is possibly TRBD1 (6 bases). Germline CDR1 is MNHEY and CDR2 is SVGAGI. Trimming stripped 7 bases from V and 0 bases from J, with 13 bases between. The length of the CDR3 is 15 residues. The DNA for the CDR3 is TGTGCCAGCACCCGGGACATGAGCTCCTACAATGAGCAGTTCTTC. Protein: CASTRDMSSYNEQFF.

V gene TRBV5-1 combines with J gene TRBJ2-7; possibly TRBD2 for D (6 bases). Germline values: CDR1 SGHRS, CDR2 YFSETQ. CDR3 length: 14 residues. Trimming stripped 2 bases from V and 3 bases from J, with 12 bases between. Here the CDR3 reads CASSFPGLHYEQYF. In DNA form, the CDR3 reads TGCGCCAGCAGCTTTCCGGGACTCCACTACGAGCAGTACTTC.